Listed below are T cell receptor beta chains from one sample, sequenced in a study of T cell responses to AZD1222 COVID-19 vaccine. Sequencing was performed with immunoSEQ multiplex PCR; in TCRdb, only in-frame clones are kept and a portion is missing. The profile shows 150,000 to 200,000 clones, roughly 92% of them singletons. The sample in question was peripheral blood, obtained on day 0 of AZD1222 vaccination. The receptor source for this set is an adult in good health. CDR3s include the opening cysteine and the closing phenylalanine or tryptophan. D genes are given only for firm matches. Some rows mark clone size as missing; the rest say once, few, many or name a class of expanded clone.

d_call clone_size j_call v_call cdr3_aa cdr3_nt
- - TRBJ2-3 TRBV6-4 CASSEEGRTTDTQYF TGTGCCAGCAGTGAGGAGGGCAGGACCACAGATACGCAGTATTTT
- - TRBJ1-5 TRBV23-1 CASLWRHGWDQPQHF TGCGCCAGCCTTTGGAGACATGGTTGGGATCAGCCCCAGCATTTT
TRBD2 - TRBJ2-7 TRBV5-1 CASGKAGAYEQYF TGCGCCAGCGGCAAAGCGGGAGCCTACGAGCAGTACTTC
- - TRBJ2-7 TRBV9 CASSSGLPVYEQYF TGTGCCAGCAGCTCGGGACTCCCCGTCTACGAGCAGTACTTC
- - TRBJ2-1 TRBV28 CATMGRGNEQFF TGTGCCACCATGGGTCGGGGCAATGAGCAGTTCTTC
- - TRBJ2-2 TRBV6-6 CASSYTQGELFF TGTGCCAGCAGTTATACGCAGGGGGAGCTGTTTTTT
- once TRBJ2-1 TRBV9 CASSSGFGPHNEQFF TGTGCCAGCAGCTCAGGCTTTGGGCCACACAATGAGCAGTTCTTC
- - TRBJ1-4 TRBV7-9 CASGVWEKLFF TGTGCCAGCGGCGTTTGGGAAAAACTGTTTTTT
- - TRBJ2-7 TRBV20-1 CSALDGYEQYF TGCAGTGCTTTGGACGGCTACGAGCAGTACTTC
- - TRBJ1-5 TRBV2 CAGTVTLAEPQHF TGTGCCGGAACAGTGACCTTAGCAGAGCCCCAGCATTTT
TRBD1 - TRBJ1-1 TRBV18 CASSAGTANTEAFF TGTGCCAGCTCCGCCGGGACAGCGAACACTGAAGCTTTCTTT
- few TRBJ2-5 TRBV28 CAFPRRYLKETQYF TGTGCTTTCCCGCGTCGGTATTTGAAAGAGACCCAGTACTTC
TRBD2 - TRBJ2-1 TRBV7-7 CASSPLAGDYEQFF TGTGCCAGCAGCCCCCTGGCGGGAGATTATGAGCAGTTCTTC
- - TRBJ1-3 TRBV29-1 CSVRQASDTIYF TGCAGCGTCAGACAGGCCTCAGACACCATATATTTT
- - TRBJ2-3 TRBV7-2 CASSSGPYTDTQYF TGTGCCAGCAGCTCGGGACCTTACACAGATACGCAGTATTTT
- - TRBJ2-4 TRBV19 CASSIGGTKFENIQYF TGTGCCAGTAGTATTGGCGGAACAAAGTTTGAAAACATTCAGTACTTC
TRBD1 once TRBJ1-1 TRBV9 CASRNLGTGLTEAFF TGTGCCAGCAGAAATTTGGGGACAGGGTTAACTGAAGCTTTCTTT
- - TRBJ1-1 TRBV11-2 CASSRTNTEAFF TGTGCCAGCAGCCGCACGAACACTGAAGCTTTCTTT
- once TRBJ2-1 TRBV11-2 CASSPSQTRPYNEQFF TGTGCCAGCAGCCCCTCGCAGACGCGGCCCTACAATGAGCAGTTCTTC
- - TRBJ2-2 TRBV5-5 CASSTPGAGELFF TGTGCCAGCAGCACCCCAGGGGCTGGGGAGCTGTTTTTT
- - TRBJ1-1 TRBV28 CASTSDATDTEAFF TGTGCCAGCACCTCGGACGCTACGGACACTGAAGCTTTCTTT
- - TRBJ1-6 TRBV30 CAWSAQTSSYNSPLHF TGTGCCTGGAGCGCACAGACGAGCTCCTATAATTCACCCCTCCACTTT
- - TRBJ1-1 TRBV19 CASSTQGGDTEAFF TGTGCCAGTAGTACCCAGGGTGGGGACACTGAAGCTTTCTTT
- - TRBJ1-1 TRBV14 CASSQERAPPSEAFF TGTGCCAGCAGCCAAGAGAGGGCACCGCCTTCTGAAGCTTTCTTT
- - TRBJ2-7 TRBV18 CASSAGAYEQYF TGTGCCAGCTCTGCAGGAGCCTACGAGCAGTACTTC
- - TRBJ1-1 TRBV5-1 CASRGGVMGGTEAFF TGCGCCAGCAGGGGCGGAGTTATGGGGGGCACTGAAGCTTTCTTT
- - TRBJ1-1 TRBV5-1 CASSFSSGNTEAFF TGCGCCAGCAGCTTTTCGTCCGGGAACACTGAAGCTTTCTTT
- - TRBJ1-5 TRBV6-5 CASSYGAGGQPQHF TGTGCCAGCAGTTACGGCGCGGGAGGTCAGCCCCAGCATTTT
- - TRBJ2-2 TRBV4-2 CASSQGLTNTGELFF TGTGCCAGCAGCCAAGGCCTAACGAACACCGGGGAGCTGTTTTTT
TRBD1 - TRBJ1-4 TRBV30 CASGTVYEKLFF TGTGCCTCCGGGACAGTTTATGAAAAACTGTTTTTT
- - TRBJ1-1 TRBV5-4 CASSLSGGLLTEAFF TGTGCCAGCAGCTTGTCCGGGGGCCTGCTGACTGAAGCTTTCTTT
- - TRBJ1-2 TRBV19 CASISGQSHGYTF TGTGCCAGTATATCCGGACAGAGTCATGGCTACACCTTC